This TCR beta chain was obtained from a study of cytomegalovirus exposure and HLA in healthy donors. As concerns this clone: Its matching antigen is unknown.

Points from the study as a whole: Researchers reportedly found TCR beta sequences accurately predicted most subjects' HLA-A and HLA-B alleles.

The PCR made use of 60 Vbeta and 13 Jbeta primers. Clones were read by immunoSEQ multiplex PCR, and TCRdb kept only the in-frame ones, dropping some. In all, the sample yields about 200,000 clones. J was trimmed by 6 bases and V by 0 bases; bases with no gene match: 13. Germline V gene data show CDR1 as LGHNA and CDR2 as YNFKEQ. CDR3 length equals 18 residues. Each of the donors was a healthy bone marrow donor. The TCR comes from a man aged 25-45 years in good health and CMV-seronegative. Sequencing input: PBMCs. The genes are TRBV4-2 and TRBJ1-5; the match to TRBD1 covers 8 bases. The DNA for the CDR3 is TGTGCCAGCAGCCAAGAAGTCACCGACAGGGGACTGAGTCAGCCCCAGCATTTT. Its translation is CASSQEVTDRGLSQPQHF.